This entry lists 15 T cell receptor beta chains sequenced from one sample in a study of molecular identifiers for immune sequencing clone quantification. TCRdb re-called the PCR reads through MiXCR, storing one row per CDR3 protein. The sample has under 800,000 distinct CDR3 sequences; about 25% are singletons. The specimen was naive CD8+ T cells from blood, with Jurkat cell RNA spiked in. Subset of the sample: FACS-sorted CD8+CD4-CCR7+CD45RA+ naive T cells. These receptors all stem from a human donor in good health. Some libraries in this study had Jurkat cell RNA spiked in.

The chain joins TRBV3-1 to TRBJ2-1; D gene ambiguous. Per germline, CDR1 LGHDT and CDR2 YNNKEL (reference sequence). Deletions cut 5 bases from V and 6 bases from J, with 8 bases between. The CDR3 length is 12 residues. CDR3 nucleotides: TGTGCCAGCAGCACTACTTTCAATGAGCAGTTCTTC. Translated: CASSTTFNEQFF.

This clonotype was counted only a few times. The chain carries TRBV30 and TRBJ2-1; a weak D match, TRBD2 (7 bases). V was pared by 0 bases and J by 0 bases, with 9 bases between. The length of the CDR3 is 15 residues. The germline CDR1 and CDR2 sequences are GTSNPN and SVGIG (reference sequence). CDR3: CAWSVGGGSYNEQFF. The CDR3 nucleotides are TGTGCCTGGAGTGTAGGGGGGGGCTCCTACAATGAGCAGTTCTTC.

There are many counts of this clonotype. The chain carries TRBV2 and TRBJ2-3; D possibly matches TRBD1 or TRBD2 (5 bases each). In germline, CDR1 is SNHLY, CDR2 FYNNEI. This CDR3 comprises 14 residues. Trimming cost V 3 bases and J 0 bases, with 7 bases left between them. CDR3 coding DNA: TGTGCCAGCAGTGAGGGACGTAGCACAGATACGCAGTATTTT. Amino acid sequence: CASSEGRSTDTQYF.

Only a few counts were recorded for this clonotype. The CDR3 loop reads CASSFLVGDSASYEQYF. CDR3 sequence (DNA): TGTGCCAGCAGCTTTTTGGTAGGGGACAGTGCCTCCTACGAGCAGTACTTC. The V and J genes are TRBV5-8 and TRBJ2-7, with 7 bases aligning to TRBD1. V was clipped by 2 bases and J by 0 bases; unmatched bases: 11. The CDR3 runs 17 residues. Germline CDR1 reads SGHTS; CDR2 reads YDEGEE.

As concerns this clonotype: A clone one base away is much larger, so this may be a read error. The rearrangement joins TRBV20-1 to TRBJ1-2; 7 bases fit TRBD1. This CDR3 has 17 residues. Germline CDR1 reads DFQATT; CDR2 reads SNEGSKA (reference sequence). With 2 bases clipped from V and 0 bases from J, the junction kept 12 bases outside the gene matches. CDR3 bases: TGCAGTGCTAGAACAAGGGGGTCCGGGACAGCTAACTATGGCTACACCTTC. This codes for CSARTRGSGTANYGYTF.

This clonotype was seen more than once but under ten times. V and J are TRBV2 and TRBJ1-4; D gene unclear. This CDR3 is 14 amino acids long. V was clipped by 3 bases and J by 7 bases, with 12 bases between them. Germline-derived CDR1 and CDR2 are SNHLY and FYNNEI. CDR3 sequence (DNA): TGTGCCAGCAGTGACCCAAACGAGAGTGAAAAACTGTTTTTT. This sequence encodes CASSDPNESEKLFF.

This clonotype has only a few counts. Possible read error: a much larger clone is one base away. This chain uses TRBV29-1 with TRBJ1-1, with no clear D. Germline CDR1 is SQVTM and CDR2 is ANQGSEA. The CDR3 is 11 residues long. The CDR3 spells CSVHMNTEALF. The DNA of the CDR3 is TGCAGCGTACACATGAACACTGAAGCTCTCTTT. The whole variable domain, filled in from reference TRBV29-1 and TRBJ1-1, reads SAVISQKPSRDICQRGTSLTIQCQVDSQVTMMFWYRQQPGQSLTLIATANQGSEATYESGFVIDKFPISRPNLTFSTLTVSNMSPEDSSIYLCSVHMNTEALFGQGTRLTVV.

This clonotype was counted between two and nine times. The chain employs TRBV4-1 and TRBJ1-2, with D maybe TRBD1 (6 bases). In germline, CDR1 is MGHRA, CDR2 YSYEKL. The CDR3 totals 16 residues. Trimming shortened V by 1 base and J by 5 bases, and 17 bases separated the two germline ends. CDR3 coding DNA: TGCGCCAGCAGCCAAGGTACAGGGAGTTATGTTTATGGCTACACCTTC. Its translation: CASSQGTGSYVYGYTF.

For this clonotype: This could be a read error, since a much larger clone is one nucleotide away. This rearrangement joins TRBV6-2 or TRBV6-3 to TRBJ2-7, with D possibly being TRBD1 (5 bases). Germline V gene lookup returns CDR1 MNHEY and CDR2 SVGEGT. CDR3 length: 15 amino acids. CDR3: CASSSQGPWSYAQYF. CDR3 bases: TGTGCCAGCAGTTCCCAGGGTCCCTGGTCCTACGCGCAGTACTTC.

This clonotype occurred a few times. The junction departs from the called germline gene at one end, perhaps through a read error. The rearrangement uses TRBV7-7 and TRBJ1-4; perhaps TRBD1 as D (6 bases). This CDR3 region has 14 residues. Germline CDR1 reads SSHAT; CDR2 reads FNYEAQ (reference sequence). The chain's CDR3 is CASSHSPSGDGLFF. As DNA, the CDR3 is TGTGCTAGCAGTCACAGCCCGTCAGGGGATGGGCTGTTTTTT.

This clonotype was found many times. The CDR3: CASSRLGQLTDTQYF. DNA for the CDR3: TGTGCCAGCAGCCGCCTGGGACAGCTCACAGATACGCAGTATTTT. This chain uses TRBV11-2 with TRBJ2-3, with 7 bases aligning to TRBD1. The trim removed 5 bases at V and 2 bases at J, leaving 7 bases unmatched. The CDR3 contains 15 residues. Germline loops: CDR1 SGHAT, CDR2 FQNNGV.

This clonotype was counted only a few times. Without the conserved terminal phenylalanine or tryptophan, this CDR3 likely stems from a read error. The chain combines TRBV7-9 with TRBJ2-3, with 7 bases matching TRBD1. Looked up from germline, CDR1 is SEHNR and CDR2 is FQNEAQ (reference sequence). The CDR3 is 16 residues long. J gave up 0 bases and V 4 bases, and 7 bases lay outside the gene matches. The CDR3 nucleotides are TGTGCCAGCAGCTCGCAAGAGGGGGCTAGCACAGATACGCAGTATTCT. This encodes CASSSQEGASTDTQYS.

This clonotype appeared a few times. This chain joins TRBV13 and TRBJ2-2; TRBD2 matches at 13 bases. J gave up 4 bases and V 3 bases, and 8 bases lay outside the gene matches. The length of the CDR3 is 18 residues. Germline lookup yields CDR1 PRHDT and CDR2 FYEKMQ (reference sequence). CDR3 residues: CASSFGLAGDSGTGELFF. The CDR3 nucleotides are TGTGCCAGCAGCTTCGGACTAGCGGGAGACTCTGGCACCGGGGAGCTGTTTTTT.

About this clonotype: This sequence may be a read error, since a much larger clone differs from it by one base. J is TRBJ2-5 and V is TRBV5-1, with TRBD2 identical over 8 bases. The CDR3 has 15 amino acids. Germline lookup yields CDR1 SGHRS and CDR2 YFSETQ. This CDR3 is CASSFSGGKQETRYF. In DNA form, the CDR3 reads TGCGCCAGCAGCTTCAGCGGGGGTAAACAAGAGACCCGGTACTTC.

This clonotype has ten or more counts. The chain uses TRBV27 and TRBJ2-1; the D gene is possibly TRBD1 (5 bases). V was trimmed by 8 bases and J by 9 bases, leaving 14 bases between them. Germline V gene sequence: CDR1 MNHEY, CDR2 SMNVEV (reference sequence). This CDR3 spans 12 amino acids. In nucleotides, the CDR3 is TGTGCCAGCGGCATTTTTGGGGCTGAGCAGTTCTTC. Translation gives CASGIFGAEQFF.